A single sample is the source of the 10 T cell receptor beta chains below, sequenced in a study of T-cell reconstitution after alpha-beta-depleted transplantation in children. The library targeted TCRbeta and was prepared with unique molecular identifiers. Each CDR3 protein gets one entry after TCRdb re-called the PCR reads with MiXCR. The sample records roughly 500,000 distinct CDR3 sequences, about 30% being singletons. The input for sequencing was PBMCs from the stem cell graft donor, taken from the stem cell graft. The receptor set was obtained from a human donor who donated a stem cell graft to a child with aplastic anemia.

This clonotype has a handful of counts. The CDR3, as DNA: TGTGCCAGCAGTTTAAAACAGGGGTCTAACGGCTACACCTTC. Amino acids: CASSLKQGSNGYTF. The chain combines TRBV6-5 with TRBJ1-2; 7 nucleotides agree with TRBD1. J was trimmed by 8 bases and V by 4 bases; bases with no gene match: 10. The germline V gene has CDR1 MNHEY and CDR2 SVGAGI. The CDR3 runs 14 residues.

The chain links TRBV10-3 to TRBJ1-5; 7 positions agree with TRBD1. Trimming cost V 3 bases and J 6 bases; bases outside gene matches: 8. The length of the CDR3 is 15 residues. CDR1 is ENHRY, CDR2 SYGVKD, per germline. CDR3 nucleotides: TGTGCCATCAGTGATGGAGGGGGCGTAGGTCAGCCCCAGCATTTT. This gives the protein CAISDGGGVGQPQHF.

The J gene is TRBJ1-2, the V gene TRBV2, with 7 bases aligning to TRBD1. Per the germline V gene, CDR1 is SNHLY and CDR2 is FYNNEI. V was pared by 6 bases and J by 2 bases, with 6 bases of the junction left unmatched. The CDR3 extends over 14 amino acids. CDR3 sequence: CASRTLGQNYGYTF. The CDR3 DNA reads TGTGCCAGCAGGACCCTGGGACAGAACTATGGCTACACCTTC.

About this clonotype itself: A read error may account for a junction end that differs from germline. The gene calls are TRBV20-1 and TRBJ1-2; weak D call: TRBD1 (5 bases). This CDR3 has 13 residues. Germline V gene data show CDR1 as DFQATT and CDR2 as SNEGSKA (reference sequence). This CDR3 reads CSAVGRELYGYPF. The CDR3 DNA reads as TGCAGTGCTGTGGGACGGGAACTTTATGGCTACCCCTTC.

This chain links TRBV28 with TRBJ1-1; D is perhaps TRBD1 (6 bases). Trimming removed 6 bases at V and 3 bases at J, with 14 bases between. The CDR3 consists of 14 residues. CDR1 MDHEN and CDR2 SYDVKM come from the germline V gene. Written as DNA, the CDR3 is TGTGCCAGCAGGCCCGGACAGTCGGACACTGAAGCTTTCTTT. Translation gives CASRPGQSDTEAFF.

This chain links TRBV27 with TRBJ2-5; D gene ambiguous. The CDR3 consists of 17 residues. V shed 3 bases and J shed 2 bases, with 19 bases lying between them. Per germline, CDR1 MNHEY and CDR2 SMNVEV (reference sequence). The CDR3 region is CASSFGIPTARQETQYF. DNA for the CDR3: TGTGCCAGCAGTTTCGGTATCCCAACCGCCCGACAAGAGACCCAGTACTTC.

The genes are TRBV29-1 and TRBJ2-7, with 7 bases identical to TRBD2. Germline V gives CDR1 SQVTM, CDR2 ANQGSEA. The CDR3 extends over 13 amino acids. V shed 4 bases and J 8 bases; nucleotides not matched to a gene: 11. In nucleotides, the CDR3 is TGCAGCGTTGCCGGGGCCAGCGGGGCCCAGCAGTACGTC. Its protein is CSVAGASGAQQYV.

This clonotype has only a few counts. The V gene is TRBV9, the J gene TRBJ2-7; possibly TRBD2 for D (6 bases). The CDR3 length is 15 residues. Between the trimmed V and J ends, which lost 3 bases and 0 bases, there was a span of 13 bases. Germline loops: CDR1 SGDLS, CDR2 YYNGEE. As DNA, the CDR3 is TGTGCCAGCAGCGAGGCATCCGGGAGCTCCTACGAGCAGTACTTC. It specifies CASSEASGSSYEQYF. The variable domain in full, completed from reference TRBV9 and TRBJ2-7, reads DSGVTQTPKHLITATGQRVTLRCSPRSGDLSVYWYQQSLDQGLQFLIQYYNGEERAKGNILERFSAQQFPDLHSELNLSSLELGDSALYFCASSEASGSSYEQYFGPGTRLTVT.

The chain carries TRBV7-2 and TRBJ1-3; D is uncertain. This CDR3 contains 16 residues. Trimming took 5 bases from V and 0 from J, leaving 14 bases between them. Germline CDR1 and CDR2: SGHTA and FQGNSA. Written as DNA, the CDR3 is TGTGCCAGCAGCCCAAACGAACGGATCTCTGGAAACACCATATATTTT. Residues: CASSPNERISGNTIYF.

In its sample, this clonotype was seen a few times. The genes are TRBV7-9 and TRBJ1-1, with TRBD1 matching 10 bases. V was pared by 4 bases and J by 2 bases, with 7 bases of the junction left unmatched. Germline V CDR1 and CDR2: SEHNR, FQNEAQ (reference sequence). CDR3 length: 16 residues. The CDR3 sequence is CASSSPGQGVNTEAFF. The CDR3 coding sequence is TGTGCCAGCAGCTCTCCCGGACAGGGGGTAAACACTGAAGCTTTCTTT.